A selection of T cell receptor beta chains follows, all from one sample in a study of T cell repertoires in cytomegalovirus infection. TCRdb fed the reads into MiXCR, producing one record per CDR3 protein. The sample yields around 740,000 distinct CDR3 sequences, approximately 40% seen once. The sample comprised PBMCs. The receptors originated from a human donor in good health (CMV status not recorded). Some clones in this sample may be carry-over from other donors' samples. The CDR3 runs from the conserved cysteine through the conserved F or W. The order of the fields is J gene, V gene, D gene, CDR3 protein. The D gene is left open where the match is weak.

TRBJ1-1 | TRBV5-6 | NA | CASSLGSFGGVTEAFF
TRBJ2-7 | TRBV7-8 | NA | CASSLLPGEQYF
TRBJ2-1 | TRBV5-1 | NA | CASRQGNYNEQFF
TRBJ2-5 | TRBV7-9 | NA | CASSLLRQAETQYF
TRBJ2-3 | TRBV7-3 | NA | CASSSWGGTDTQYF
TRBJ2-6 | TRBV7-8 | NA | CASSRQSSGANVLTF
TRBJ2-3 | TRBV27 | NA | CASSSAPGLLTDTQYF
TRBJ2-7 | TRBV7-8 | TRBD2 | CASSTELAGANEQYF
TRBJ2-7 | TRBV28 | NA | CASSLGFGQKSGVYEQYF
TRBJ2-3 | TRBV11-2 | TRBD1 | CASSSDRTDTQYF
TRBJ2-3 | TRBV10-3 | TRBD1 | CAIRGDRVSTDTQYF
TRBJ2-1 | TRBV5-1 | NA | CASSLGGTQLYNEQFF
TRBJ1-1 | TRBV28 | NA | CASRTWDEAFF
TRBJ1-2 | TRBV28 | TRBD1 | CASSLSAGGGSYGYTF
TRBJ2-3 | TRBV12-3/TRBV12-4 | TRBD2 | CAGRGGLAGGTDTQYF
TRBJ1-5 | TRBV28 | NA | CASNQMAGAQPQHF
TRBJ1-1 | TRBV12-3/TRBV12-4 | TRBD1 | CASRLRTGAPNTEAFF
TRBJ2-1 | TRBV12-3/TRBV12-4 | NA | CASRITRGALNEQFF
TRBJ1-2 | TRBV7-8 | NA | CASSSAQAGSGGYTF
TRBJ1-2 | TRBV20-1 | NA | CSARGSTGLGNYGYTF
TRBJ2-1 | TRBV11-2 | TRBD2 | CASSFGGGGNEQFF
TRBJ2-1 | TRBV7-8 | NA | CASILRNEQFF
TRBJ2-3 | TRBV29-1 | NA | CSVLGGRDTDTQYF
TRBJ2-7 | TRBV10-3 | NA | CAISESGGQYF
TRBJ2-2 | TRBV6-1 | NA | CASSEQPRNTGELFF
TRBJ1-2 | TRBV28 | NA | CASSLFRTLTYGYPF
TRBJ2-6 | TRBV7-3 | NA | CASRVGSGANVLTF
TRBJ2-1 | TRBV7-2 | TRBD2 | CASSLRTSGRFRNEQFF
TRBJ2-2 | TRBV7-2 | TRBD2 | CASSLPLAGTGELFF
TRBJ2-5 | TRBV6-6 | TRBD1 | CASSYPNRGETQYF
TRBJ1-6 | TRBV6-6 | TRBD1 | CASSVSGTANSPLHF
TRBJ2-5 | TRBV28 | NA | CASSPRRYQETQYF
TRBJ2-2 | TRBV11-3 | TRBD2 | CASSSRLAGAGGELFF
TRBJ1-5 | TRBV29-1 | NA | CSVKGEYSNQPQHF
TRBJ1-6 | TRBV2 | NA | CASQVADDSPLHF
TRBJ1-2 | TRBV14 | NA | CASSQDLNYGYTF
TRBJ2-2 | TRBV4-1 | NA | CASSRVGSNTGELFF
TRBJ2-5 | TRBV28 | TRBD2 | CASSFRGGGETQYF
TRBJ1-5 | TRBV27 | TRBD1 | CASSLSRTGSNQPQHF
TRBJ1-5 | TRBV28 | NA | CASSLFRIRNQPQHF
TRBJ1-2 | TRBV7-9 | NA | CASSFTGGYTF
TRBJ2-3 | TRBV7-9 | TRBD1 | CASSSGQADNTQYF
TRBJ1-5 | TRBV28 | NA | CASNFEPGRQNQPQHF
TRBJ2-3 | TRBV12-3/TRBV12-4 | TRBD2 | CASSISGRGTDTQYF
TRBJ2-1 | TRBV6-6 | TRBD1 | CASNDRGLVYNEQFF
TRBJ1-5 | TRBV20-1 | TRBD1 | CSAQHLAGTVNQPQHF
TRBJ1-5 | TRBV19 | NA | CASSSQSYSNQPQHF
TRBJ2-7 | TRBV28 | NA | CAIGTPPYEQYF
TRBJ1-4 | TRBV28 | TRBD1 | CASSLRDRKSNEKLFF
TRBJ1-6 | TRBV7-3 | NA | CASSSEGYNSPLHF
TRBJ1-2 | TRBV4-1 | NA | CASSQVQRKDYGYTF
TRBJ1-5 | TRBV28 | TRBD1 | CATQGKQPQHF
TRBJ2-7 | TRBV5-4 | NA | CASSLGVAGTTYEQYF
TRBJ2-5 | TRBV28 | TRBD1 | CASSPGSQGALETQYF
TRBJ1-3 | TRBV11-3 | NA | CASSLGPPLSGNTIYF
TRBJ2-7 | TRBV7-2 | NA | CASSLGNPPGYF
TRBJ2-6 | TRBV19 | NA | CASSGEGGYSGSNVLTF
TRBJ1-2 | TRBV27 | NA | CASGPHYGGNYGYNF
TRBJ2-7 | TRBV29-1 | TRBD2 | CSVDGLGGYGDYEQYF